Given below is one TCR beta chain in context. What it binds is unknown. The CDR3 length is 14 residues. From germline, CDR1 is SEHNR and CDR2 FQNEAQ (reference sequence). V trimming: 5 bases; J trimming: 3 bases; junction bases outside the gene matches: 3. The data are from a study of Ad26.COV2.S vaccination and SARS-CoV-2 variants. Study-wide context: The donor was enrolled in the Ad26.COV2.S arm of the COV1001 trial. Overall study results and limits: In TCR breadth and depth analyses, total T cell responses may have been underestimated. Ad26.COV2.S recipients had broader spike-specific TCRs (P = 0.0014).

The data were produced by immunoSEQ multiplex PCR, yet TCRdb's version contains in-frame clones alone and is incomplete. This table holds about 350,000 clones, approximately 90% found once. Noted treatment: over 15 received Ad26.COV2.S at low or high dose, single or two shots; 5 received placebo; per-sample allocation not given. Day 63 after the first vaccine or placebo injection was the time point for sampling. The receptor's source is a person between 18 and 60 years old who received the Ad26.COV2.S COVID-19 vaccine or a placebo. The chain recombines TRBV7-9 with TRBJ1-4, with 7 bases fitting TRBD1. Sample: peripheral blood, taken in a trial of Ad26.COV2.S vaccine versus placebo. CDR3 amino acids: CASSQGEANEKLFF. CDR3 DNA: TGTGCCAGCAGCCAGGGGGAGGCTAATGAAAAACTGTTTTTT.